This T cell receptor beta chain was documented in a study of cytomegalovirus exposure and HLA in healthy donors. Germline V gene data show CDR1 as LNHDA and CDR2 as SQIVND (reference sequence). This CDR3 region has 12 residues. V lost 6 bases and J 4 bases, leaving 9 bases between the germline ends. In the case of this clone: What it binds is unknown.

General observations from the study: It emerged from a later analysis that several of the most significant clusters appeared to be linked to common viral pathogens. Immune exposure information available was restricted to CMV serostatus. Altogether, around 160 TCR beta chains were recorded as cytomegalovirus-associated. In a later analysis, TCR beta V- and J-gene trimming showed a link to a missense DCLRE1C variant.

PCR employed 60 Vbeta and 13 Jbeta primers. TCRdb's table, derived via immunoSEQ multiplex PCR, lists solely in-frame clones and lacks some. The sample table includes about 140,000 clones. The specimen sequenced was PBMCs. This chain joins TRBV19 and TRBJ1-1; a weak D match, TRBD1 (6 bases). This clonotype was obtained from a woman under 30 in good health and CMV-seronegative. DNA of the CDR3: TGTGCCAGTAGCTTACAGGGCACTGAAGCTTTCTTT. Its translation is CASSLQGTEAFF. Looking up the rest from reference TRBV19 and TRBJ1-1 gives the full variable domain: DGGITQSPKYLFRKEGQNVTLSCEQNLNHDAMYWYRQDPGQGLRLIYYSQIVNDFQKGDIAEGYSVSREKKESFPLTVTSAQKNPTAFYLCASSLQGTEAFFGQGTRLTVV.